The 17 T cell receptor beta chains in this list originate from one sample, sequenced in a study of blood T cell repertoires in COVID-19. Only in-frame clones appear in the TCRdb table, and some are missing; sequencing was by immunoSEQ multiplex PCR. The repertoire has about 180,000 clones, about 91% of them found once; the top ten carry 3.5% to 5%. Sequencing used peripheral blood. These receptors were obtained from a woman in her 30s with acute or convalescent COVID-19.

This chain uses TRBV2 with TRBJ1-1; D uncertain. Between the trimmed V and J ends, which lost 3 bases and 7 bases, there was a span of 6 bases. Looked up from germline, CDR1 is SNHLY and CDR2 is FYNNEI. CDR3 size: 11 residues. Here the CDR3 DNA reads TGTGCCAGCAGTGATATCAGTGAAGCTTTCTTT. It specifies CASSDISEAFF.

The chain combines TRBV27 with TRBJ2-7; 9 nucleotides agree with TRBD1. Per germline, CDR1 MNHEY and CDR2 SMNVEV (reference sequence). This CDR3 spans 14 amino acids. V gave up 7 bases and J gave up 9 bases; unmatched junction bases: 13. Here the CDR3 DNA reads TGTGCCAGCATGGGGCTCCCCGGGACAGGGTGGCAGTACTTC. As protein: CASMGLPGTGWQYF.

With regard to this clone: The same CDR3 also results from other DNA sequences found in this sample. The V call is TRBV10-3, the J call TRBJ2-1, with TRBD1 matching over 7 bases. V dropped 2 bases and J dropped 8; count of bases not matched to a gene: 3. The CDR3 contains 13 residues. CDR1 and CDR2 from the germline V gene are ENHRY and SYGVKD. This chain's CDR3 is CAISERGQDEQFF. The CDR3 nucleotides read TGTGCCATCAGTGAGAGGGGGCAGGATGAGCAGTTCTTC.

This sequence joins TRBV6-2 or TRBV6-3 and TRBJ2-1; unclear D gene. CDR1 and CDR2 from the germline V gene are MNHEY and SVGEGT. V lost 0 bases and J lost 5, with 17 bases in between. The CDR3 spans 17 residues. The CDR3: CASSYSLVLGVDNEQFF. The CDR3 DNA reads TGTGCCAGCAGTTACTCCCTAGTACTTGGTGTGGACAATGAGCAGTTCTTC.

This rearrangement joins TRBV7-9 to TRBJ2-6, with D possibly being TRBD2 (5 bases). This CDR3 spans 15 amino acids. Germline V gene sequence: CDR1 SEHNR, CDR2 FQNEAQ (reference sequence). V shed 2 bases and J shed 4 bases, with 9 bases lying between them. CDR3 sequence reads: CASSLRESGANVLTF. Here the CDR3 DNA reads TGTGCCAGCAGCTTACGGGAATCCGGGGCCAACGTCCTGACTTTC.

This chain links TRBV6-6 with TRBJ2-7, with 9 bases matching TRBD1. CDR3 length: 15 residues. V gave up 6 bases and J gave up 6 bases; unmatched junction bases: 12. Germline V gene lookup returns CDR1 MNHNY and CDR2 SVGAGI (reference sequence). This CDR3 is CASSPPDRGFGEQYF. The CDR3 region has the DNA TGTGCCAGCAGCCCCCCGGACAGGGGTTTTGGCGAGCAGTACTTC.

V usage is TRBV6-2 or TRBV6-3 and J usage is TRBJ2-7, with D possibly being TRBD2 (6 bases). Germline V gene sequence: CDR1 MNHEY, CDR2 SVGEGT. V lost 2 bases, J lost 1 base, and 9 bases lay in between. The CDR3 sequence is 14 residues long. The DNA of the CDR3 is TGTGCCAGCAGTTACGGGGGGATGTCCTACGAGCAGTACTTC. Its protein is CASSYGGMSYEQYF.

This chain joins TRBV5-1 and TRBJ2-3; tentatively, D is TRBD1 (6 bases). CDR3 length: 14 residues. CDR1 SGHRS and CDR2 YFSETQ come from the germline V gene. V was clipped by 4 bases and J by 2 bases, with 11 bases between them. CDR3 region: CASSLGAVTDTQYF. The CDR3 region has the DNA TGCGCCAGCAGCCTGGGGGCAGTCACAGATACGCAGTATTTT.

The CDR3 loop is CASSYEAGWNTEAFF. CDR3 nucleotide sequence: TGTGCCAGCAGTTACGAGGCAGGGTGGAACACTGAAGCTTTCTTT. The chain carries TRBV6-2 or TRBV6-3 and TRBJ1-1; perhaps TRBD1 as D (5 bases). The CDR3 loop spans 15 amino acids. Germline CDR1 MNHEY, CDR2 SVGEGT. V was trimmed by 2 bases and J by 1 base, leaving 11 bases between them.

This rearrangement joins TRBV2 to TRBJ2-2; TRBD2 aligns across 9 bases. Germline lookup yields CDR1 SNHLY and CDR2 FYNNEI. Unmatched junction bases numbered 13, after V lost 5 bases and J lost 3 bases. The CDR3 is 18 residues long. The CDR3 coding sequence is TGTGCCAGCAGTTCGGGGCGGGAGGGCCAGGTGGACACCGGGGAGCTGTTTTTT. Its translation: CASSSGREGQVDTGELFF.

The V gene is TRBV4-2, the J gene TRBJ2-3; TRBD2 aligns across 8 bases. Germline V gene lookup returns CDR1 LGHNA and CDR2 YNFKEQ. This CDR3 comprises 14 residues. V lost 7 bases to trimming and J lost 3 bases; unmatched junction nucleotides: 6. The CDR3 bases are TGTGCCAGCACTCCAGCGGGAGATACAGATACGCAGTATTTT. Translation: CASTPAGDTDTQYF.

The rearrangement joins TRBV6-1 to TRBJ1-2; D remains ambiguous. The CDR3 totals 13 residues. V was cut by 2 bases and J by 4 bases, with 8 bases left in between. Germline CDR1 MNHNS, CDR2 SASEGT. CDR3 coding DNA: TGTGCCAGCAGTGAACTGGGGAGCTATGGCTACACCTTC. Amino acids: CASSELGSYGYTF.

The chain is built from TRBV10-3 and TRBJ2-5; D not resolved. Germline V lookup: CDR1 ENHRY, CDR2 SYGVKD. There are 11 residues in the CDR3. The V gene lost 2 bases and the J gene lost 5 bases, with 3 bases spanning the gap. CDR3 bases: TGTGCCATCAGTGAGGCGGAGACCCAGTACTTC. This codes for CAISEAETQYF.

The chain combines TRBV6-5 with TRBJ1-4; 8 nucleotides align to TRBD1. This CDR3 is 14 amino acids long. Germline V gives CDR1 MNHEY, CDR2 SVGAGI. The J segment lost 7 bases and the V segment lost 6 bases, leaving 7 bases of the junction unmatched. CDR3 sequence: CASRAGTGVEKLFF. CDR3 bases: TGTGCCAGCAGAGCCGGGACAGGAGTTGAAAAACTGTTTTTT.

CDR3 amino acids: CASSLAYNTGELFF. The CDR3 coding sequence is TGTGCCAGCAGCTTAGCCTATAACACCGGGGAGCTGTTTTTT. The chain is built from TRBV7-2 and TRBJ2-2; D remains ambiguous. Germline V lookup: CDR1 SGHTA, CDR2 FQGNSA. V shed 0 bases and J shed 2 bases, with 4 bases lying between them. The CDR3 length is 14 residues.

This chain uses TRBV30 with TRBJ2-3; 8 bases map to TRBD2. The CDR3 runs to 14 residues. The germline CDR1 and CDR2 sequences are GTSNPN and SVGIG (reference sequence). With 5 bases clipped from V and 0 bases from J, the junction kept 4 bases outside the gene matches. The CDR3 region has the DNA TGTGCCTGGGGCCCGGGAGGGAGCACAGATACGCAGTATTTT. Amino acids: CAWGPGGSTDTQYF. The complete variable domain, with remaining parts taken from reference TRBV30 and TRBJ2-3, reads SQTIHQWPATLVQPVGSPLSLECTVEGTSNPNLYWYRQAAGRGLQLLFYSVGIGQISSEVPQNLSASRPQDRQFILSSKKLLLSDSGFYLCAWGPGGSTDTQYFGPGTRLTVL.

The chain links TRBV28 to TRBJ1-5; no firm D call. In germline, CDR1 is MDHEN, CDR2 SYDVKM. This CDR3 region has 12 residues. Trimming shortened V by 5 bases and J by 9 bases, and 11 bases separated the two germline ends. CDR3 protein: CASSPTRGPQHF. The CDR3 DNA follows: TGTGCCAGCAGTCCGACTCGGGGGCCCCAGCATTTT.